Sequencing of this TCR beta chain was carried out in a study of blood T cells in healthy people across ages. Together with a sample-barcoded 5' primer, a J-beta primer mix was included in a second PCR lasting about 7 to 12 cycles. TCRdb independently ran MiXCR on the 5' RACE reads; one entry per CDR3 protein. The sample carries approximately 800,000 distinct CDR3 sequences, 62% recorded once. This CDR3 region has 15 residues. Trimming left V 3 bases short and J 3 bases short, with 14 bases between. The sample comprised blood. The V call is TRBV12-3 or TRBV12-4, the J call TRBJ1-1; D is perhaps TRBD1 (6 bases). This receptor was identified in a man younger than 45 in good health. The CDR3 reads CASSFSGAGDTEAFF. In nucleotides, the CDR3 is TGTGCCAGCAGTTTTTCGGGGGCAGGGGACACTGAAGCTTTCTTT.